This T cell receptor (beta chain) is from a study of T cells in tumors after PD-1 blockade (dated 2019 in TCRdb). Context from the whole study: Prior checkpoint blockade, systemic immunosuppressant use, and recent radiotherapy or other anti-cancer therapy within 4 weeks were grounds for patient exclusion. While on anti-PD-1 treatment, some of the patients also continued taking daily vismodegib 150 mg. RECIST version 1.1 was the standard used to evaluate clinical response. On average, peripheral blood samples had 120,000 or so TCR templates (range about 24,000-280,000) and about 35,000 unique clonotypes. Patients received pembrolizumab 200 mg every 3 weeks or cemiplimab 350 mg every 2 weeks. To compare clonotypes in blood and tumor, bulk TCR sequencing was done on nine to ten peripheral blood samples taken from 5 or 6 patients. Paired single-cell RNA and TCR sequencing was done in the study on site-matched tumors from patients with BCC or SCC, both before and after anti-PD-1 therapy. Broader findings and caveats from the paper: About 41% of tumor TCR clonotypes were detected in blood, and some novel exhausted tumor clones were observed in pre-treatment blood, which was taken as suggesting peripheral recruitment. Where the novel T cell clones came from was not identified, and possible sources could include lymphoid organs or rare unexpanded clones inside the tumor or in the tumor periphery.

Reading the germline V gene gives CDR1 SNHLY and CDR2 FYNNEI. The germline V end is reduced by 7 bases and the J end by 0 bases; junction bases left unmatched: 6. Including the terminal cysteine and phenylalanine, the CDR3 comprises 15 residues. CDR3 DNA only is kept here, 45 bases in frame from base 1. Explained via the paper, the time point label denotes: before anti-PD-1 therapy. Genomic DNA extracted from tumor biopsies or peripheral blood was used for bulk TCRbeta sequencing, with input ranging from about 550 ng to 6,004 ng. Every patient was a poor candidate for surgical resection and had histologically proven advanced or metastatic basal or squamous cell carcinoma. The basal cell carcinoma cohort comprised some ten patients, of whom 8 had bulk tumor TCR sequencing. On this clone: Its specific antigen is unknown. It has no much larger one-base neighbor in the sample; base qualities were not kept.

The immunoSEQ platform was used for deep TCRbeta sequencing. In the paper's pipeline: For further analysis, only productive rearrangements were exported out of the immunoSEQ Analyzer. Bulk TCRbeta clonotypes were assigned T cell phenotypes by matching to single-cell RNA+TCR-seq clones sharing the same TCRbeta sequence. Clone enrichment in tumor was computed as tumor frequency divided by PBMC frequency from bulk TCR sequencing. GLIPH was used to group TCRs into specificity groups, clusters of distinct TCRs likely recognizing common antigens via shared CDR3 motifs. TCRdb took over this immuneACCESS table, retaining in-frame rearrangements with V and J assigned. Such tables are incomplete; in checked studies, under half of the missing clones stem from an unresolved V gene, and the remainder is unexplained. The V and J calls and clone size come from that table; D and trimming were worked out from the DNA. The table for this sample lists some 48,000 clones; more than 70% of them were counted only once. The top ten hold over 15% of the sample.

This material consisted of PBMCs, taken before anti-PD-1 treatment. The chain is made from TRBV2 and TRBJ1-5; 7 bases in between match TRBD1. The receptor was isolated from a human donor with basal cell carcinoma. The nucleotide sequence reads TGTGCCAGCAAGAGACAGGGCAATAGCAATCAGCCCCAGCATTTT. This encodes CASKRQGNSNQPQHF.